These 15 T cell receptor beta chains were sequenced from one sample in a study of cytomegalovirus exposure and HLA in healthy donors. The study ran its PCR with 60 Vbeta and 13 Jbeta primers. The assay was immunoSEQ multiplex PCR, and TCRdb's table has in-frame clones only and misses some. The table has roughly 80,000 clones, around two thirds seen once; the top ten hold 6.5% to 7.5%. Material: PBMCs. The source is a woman between 50 and 59 years old in good health and CMV-seropositive.

This clone was seen a single time. This chain joins TRBV29-1 and TRBJ1-6; 9 bases align to TRBD1. V lost 6 bases to trimming and J lost 7 bases; unmatched junction nucleotides: 4. Looked up from germline, CDR1 is SQVTM and CDR2 is ANQGSEA. The CDR3 runs 13 residues. This CDR3 reads CSVGGQGNSPLHF. The CDR3 region has the DNA TGCAGCGTGGGAGGACAGGGGAATTCACCCCTCCACTTT.

The rearrangement links TRBV6-6 to TRBJ2-7, with 9 positions matching TRBD1. This CDR3 is built from 14 residues. In germline, CDR1 is MNHNY, CDR2 SVGAGI (reference sequence). CDR3 region: CASSYYEQGAPLVV. The DNA for the CDR3 is TGTGCCAGCAGTTACTATGAACAGGGGGCCCCTTTGGTGGTC.

J is TRBJ2-5 and V is TRBV7-9; 8 nucleotides match TRBD1. CDR3 length: 15 amino acids. The germline V gene has CDR1 SEHNR and CDR2 FQNEAQ (reference sequence). J was trimmed by 5 bases and V by 1 base; bases with no gene match: 6. CDR3 sequence reads: CASSLGGQGMETQYF. The CDR3, as DNA: TGTGCCAGCAGCTTAGGAGGACAGGGTATGGAGACCCAGTACTTC.

The chain combines TRBV19 with TRBJ2-5, with a weak D call TRBD2 (5 bases). The CDR3 contains 13 residues. V was clipped by 8 bases and J by 1 base, with 11 bases between them. From germline, CDR1 is LNHDA and CDR2 SQIVND (reference sequence). As DNA, the CDR3 is TGTGCCAGTCGGGCGGACTTCCAAGAGACCCAGTACTTC. Translating it yields CASRADFQETQYF.

This clone occurred once. This chain's CDR3 is CASSFGWGSNQPQHF. The CDR3 DNA is TGTGCCAGCAGCTTCGGATGGGGCTCCAATCAGCCCCAGCATTTT. The chain carries TRBV7-9 and TRBJ1-5, with D maybe TRBD1 (5 bases). CDR3 length: 15 amino acids. Germline CDR1 SEHNR, CDR2 FQNEAQ (reference sequence). Trimming shortened V by 3 bases and J by 3 bases, and 12 bases separated the two germline ends.

The V call is TRBV6-4, the J call TRBJ2-1; 10 bases agree with TRBD2. Germline trimming cut 6 bases from V and 8 bases from J; bases unmatched to any gene: 13. CDR1 and CDR2 (germline): MRHNA, SNTAGT. The CDR3 consists of 16 residues. Here the CDR3 reads CASSFISGGLDDEQFF. The CDR3 nucleotides are TGTGCCAGCAGCTTTATTAGCGGGGGGCTGGACGATGAGCAGTTCTTC.

This chain connects TRBV6-5 to TRBJ1-1; the match to TRBD1 covers 9 bases. The CDR3 has 15 residues. V lost 8 bases to trimming and J lost 0 bases; unmatched junction nucleotides: 7. Germline values: CDR1 MNHEY, CDR2 SVGAGI. The CDR3 DNA reads as TGTGCCAGCTCTAGGACAGGGGCCCTGAACACTGAAGCTTTCTTT. It is translated as CASSRTGALNTEAFF.

The rearrangement uses TRBV7-9 and TRBJ1-2; 8 bases line up with TRBD1. Germline V lookup: CDR1 SEHNR, CDR2 FQNEAQ (reference sequence). The CDR3 loop spans 15 amino acids. Trimming cost V 4 bases and J 8 bases; bases outside gene matches: 12. In DNA form, the CDR3 reads TGTGCCAGCAGCTCCCCGGGACAGGATTTAAGGGGCTACACCTTC. As protein: CASSSPGQDLRGYTF.

The chain is built from TRBV5-6 and TRBJ1-2; 8 nucleotides match TRBD1. The V and J ends lost 5 bases and 8 bases, in that order; junction bases with no gene match: 8. CDR3 size: 13 residues. Germline V gene sequence: CDR1 SGHDT, CDR2 YYEEEE. CDR3 coding DNA: TGTGCCAGCAGGCACCAGGGGGCGTGGGGCTACACCTTC. This codes for CASRHQGAWGYTF.

The gene calls are TRBV6-6 and TRBJ1-1; 9 bases are a match to TRBD1. This CDR3 region has 14 residues. Germline loops: CDR1 MNHNY, CDR2 SVGAGI (reference sequence). V was pared by 4 bases and J by 3 bases, with 3 bases of the junction left unmatched. CDR3 sequence: CASSSGQGHTEAFF. CDR3 in DNA: TGTGCCAGCAGTTCGGGACAGGGTCACACTGAAGCTTTCTTT.

The chain uses TRBV11-2 and TRBJ2-3; D possibly corresponds to TRBD2 (6 bases). The CDR3 is made up of 14 amino acids. CDR1 SGHAT and CDR2 FQNNGV come from the germline V gene. V was cut by 1 base and J by 10 bases, with 15 bases left in between. Written as DNA, the CDR3 is TGTGCCAGCAGCTTAGCGAACGGGGGTGGGTCGCAGTATTTT. It specifies CASSLANGGGSQYF.

Concerning this clone itself: At one boundary the junction diverges from the germline segment, which might be a read error. This chain uses TRBV7-7 with TRBJ2-1; D ambiguous. From germline, CDR1 is SSHAT and CDR2 FNYEAQ (reference sequence). This CDR3 spans 13 amino acids. CDR3 bases: TGTGCTAGCAGCTATTACTTGTACAATGAGCAGTTCTTC. Its protein is CASSYYLYNEQFF.

The CDR3 here is CASSIGRGPMGVQYF. The CDR3 nucleotides are TGTGCCAGTAGTATAGGCAGGGGACCGATGGGGGTTCAGTACTTC. The rearrangement links TRBV19 to TRBJ2-4; D is perhaps TRBD1 (6 bases). Germline CDR1 LNHDA, CDR2 SQIVND (reference sequence). V lost 1 base, J lost 11 bases, and 18 bases lay in between. This CDR3 contains 15 residues.

The chain combines TRBV5-1 with TRBJ1-1; 8 nucleotides line up with TRBD1. V lost 6 bases to trimming and J lost 2 bases; unmatched junction nucleotides: 12. CDR1 is SGHRS and CDR2 is YFSETQ in the germline V gene. CDR3 size: 16 residues. The CDR3 nucleotides read TGCGCCAGCACACTGGCAGGACAGGGAAAAAACACTGAAGCTTTCTTT. Encoded protein: CASTLAGQGKNTEAFF.

Regarding this clone: The junction departs from the called germline gene at one end, perhaps through a read error. V gene TRBV6-1 combines with J gene TRBJ1-1; tentative D call: TRBD1 (5 bases). The CDR3 totals 14 residues. Germline V gene data show CDR1 as MNHNS and CDR2 as SASEGT. In DNA, the CDR3 is TGTGCCAGCAGTTCAGGGAGGGGATACACTGGAGCTTTCTTT. It translates to CASSSGRGYTGAFF.